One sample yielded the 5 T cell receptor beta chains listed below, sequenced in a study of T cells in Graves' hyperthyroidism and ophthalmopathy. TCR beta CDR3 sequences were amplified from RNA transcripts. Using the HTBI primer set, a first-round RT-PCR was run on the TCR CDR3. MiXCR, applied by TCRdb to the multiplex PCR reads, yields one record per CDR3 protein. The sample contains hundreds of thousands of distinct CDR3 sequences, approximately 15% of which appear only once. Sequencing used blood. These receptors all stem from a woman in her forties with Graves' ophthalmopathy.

The CDR3 DNA reads as TGTGCCAGCAGTCCCGCAGATACGCAGTATTTT. Protein product: CASSPADTQYF. The chain recombines TRBV6-1 with TRBJ2-3; D is uncertain. Trimming removed 5 bases from V and 4 bases from J, with 4 bases in between. The CDR3 loop spans 11 amino acids. Germline CDR1 and CDR2: MNHNS and SASEGT.

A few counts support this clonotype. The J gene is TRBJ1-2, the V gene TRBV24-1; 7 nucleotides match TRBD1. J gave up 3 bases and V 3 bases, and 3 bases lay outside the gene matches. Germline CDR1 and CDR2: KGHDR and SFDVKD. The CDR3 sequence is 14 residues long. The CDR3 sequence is CATSDRDSDYGYTF. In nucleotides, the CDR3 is TGTGCCACCAGTGATCGGGACAGTGACTATGGCTACACCTTC.

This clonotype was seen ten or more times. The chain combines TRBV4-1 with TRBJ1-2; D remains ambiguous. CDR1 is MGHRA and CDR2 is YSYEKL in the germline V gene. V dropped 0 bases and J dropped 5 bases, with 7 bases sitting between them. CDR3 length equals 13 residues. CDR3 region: CASSQEFQYGYTF. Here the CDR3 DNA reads TGCGCCAGCAGCCAAGAGTTCCAGTATGGCTACACCTTC.

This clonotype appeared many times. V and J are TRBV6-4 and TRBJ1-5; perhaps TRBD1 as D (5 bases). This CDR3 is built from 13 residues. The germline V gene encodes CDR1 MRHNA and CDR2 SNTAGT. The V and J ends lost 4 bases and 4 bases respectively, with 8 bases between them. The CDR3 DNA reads TGTGCCAGCAGTGTTACAGGTAATCAGCCCCAGCATTTT. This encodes CASSVTGNQPQHF.

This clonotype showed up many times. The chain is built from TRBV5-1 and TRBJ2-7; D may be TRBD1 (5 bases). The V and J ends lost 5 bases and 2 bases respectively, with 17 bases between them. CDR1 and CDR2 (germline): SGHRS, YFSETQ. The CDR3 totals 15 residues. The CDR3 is CASSYRYGWTYEQYF. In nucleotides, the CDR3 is TGCGCCAGCAGTTACAGGTACGGTTGGACCTACGAGCAGTACTTC.